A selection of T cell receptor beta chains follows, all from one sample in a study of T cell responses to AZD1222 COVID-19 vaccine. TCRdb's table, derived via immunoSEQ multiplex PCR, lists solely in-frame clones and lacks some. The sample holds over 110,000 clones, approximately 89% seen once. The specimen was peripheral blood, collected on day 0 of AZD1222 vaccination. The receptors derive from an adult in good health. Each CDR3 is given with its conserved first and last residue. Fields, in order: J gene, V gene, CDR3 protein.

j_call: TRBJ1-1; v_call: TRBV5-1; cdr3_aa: CASSPDAMNTEAFF
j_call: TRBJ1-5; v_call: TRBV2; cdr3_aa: CASTRDSNQPQHF
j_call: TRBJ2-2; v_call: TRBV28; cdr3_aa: CASSPALNTGELFF
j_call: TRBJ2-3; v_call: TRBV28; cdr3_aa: CASSFARAGGTDTQYF
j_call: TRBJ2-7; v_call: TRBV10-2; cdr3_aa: CASADRGVEQYF
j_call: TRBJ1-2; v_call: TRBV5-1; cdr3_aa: CASSPLVDYGYTF
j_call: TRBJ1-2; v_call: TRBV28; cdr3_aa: CASTPQVVKSSYGYTF
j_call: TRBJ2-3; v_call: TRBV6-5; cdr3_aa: CASSYARGYTDTQYF
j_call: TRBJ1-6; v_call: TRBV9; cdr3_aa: CASSLHNSPLHF
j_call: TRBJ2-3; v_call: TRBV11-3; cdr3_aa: CASSPGATSTDTQYF
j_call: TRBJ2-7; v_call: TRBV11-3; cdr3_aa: CASSTLGSTYEQYF
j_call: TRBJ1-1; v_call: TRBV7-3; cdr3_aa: CASSLNRGPGNTEAFF
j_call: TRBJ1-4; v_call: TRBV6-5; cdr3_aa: CASSRILTNEKLFF
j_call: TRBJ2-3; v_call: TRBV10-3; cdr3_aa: CAIKEGHSTDTQYF
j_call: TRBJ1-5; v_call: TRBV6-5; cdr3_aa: CASSLRQGANQPQHF
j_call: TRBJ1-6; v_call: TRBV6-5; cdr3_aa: CASSLSGGSPLHF
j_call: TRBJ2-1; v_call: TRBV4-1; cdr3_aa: CASSQERGAGARGYEQFF
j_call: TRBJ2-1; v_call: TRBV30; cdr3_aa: CAWSVWGAGEQFF
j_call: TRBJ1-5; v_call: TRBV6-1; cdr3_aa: CASSEIDDQPQHF
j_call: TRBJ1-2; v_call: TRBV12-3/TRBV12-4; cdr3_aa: CASSMDVNYGYTF
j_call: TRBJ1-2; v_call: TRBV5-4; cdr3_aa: CASSDRGDYGYTF
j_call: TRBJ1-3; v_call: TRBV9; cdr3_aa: CASSPAWSVSGNTIYF
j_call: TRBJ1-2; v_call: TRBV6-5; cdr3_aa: CASSTSPGQGDGYTF
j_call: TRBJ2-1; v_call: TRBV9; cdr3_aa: CASSASGRGYNEQFF
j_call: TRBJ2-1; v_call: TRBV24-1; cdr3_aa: CATSDSVGRHYNEQFF
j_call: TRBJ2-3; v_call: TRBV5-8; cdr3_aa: CASSPVGSTDTQYF
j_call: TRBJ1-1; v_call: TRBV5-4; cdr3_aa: CASSLEGLNTEAFF
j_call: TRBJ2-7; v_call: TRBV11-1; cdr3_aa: CASSWGGLFYEQYF
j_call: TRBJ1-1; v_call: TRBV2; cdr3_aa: CASSLDRATEAFF
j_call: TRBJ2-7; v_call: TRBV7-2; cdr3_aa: CASSSPMTTYEQYF
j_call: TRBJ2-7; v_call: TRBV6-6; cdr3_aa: CASSWGLAGAGGEQYF
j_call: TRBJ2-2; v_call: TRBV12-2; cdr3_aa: CASRLGGGTGELFF
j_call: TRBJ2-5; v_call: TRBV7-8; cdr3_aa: CASNLDEVSGETQYF
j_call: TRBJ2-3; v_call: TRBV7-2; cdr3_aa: CASSPSGDTQYF
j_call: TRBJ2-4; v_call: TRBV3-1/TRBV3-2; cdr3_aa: CASSPLWVAAAKNIQYF
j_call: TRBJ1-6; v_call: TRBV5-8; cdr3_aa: CASSFLGPDGSF
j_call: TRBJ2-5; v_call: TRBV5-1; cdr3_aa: CASSWTGGETQYF
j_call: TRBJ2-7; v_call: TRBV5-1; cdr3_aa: CASCPWTGSYNEQYF
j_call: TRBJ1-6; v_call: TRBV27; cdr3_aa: CASSLSTDSHEYIPYNSPLHF
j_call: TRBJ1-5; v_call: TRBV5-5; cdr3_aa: CASSATGGGQPQHF
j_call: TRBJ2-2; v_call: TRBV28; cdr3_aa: CASHSPGPWTGELFF
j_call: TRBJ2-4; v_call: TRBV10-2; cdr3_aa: CASSAPNRGADIQYF
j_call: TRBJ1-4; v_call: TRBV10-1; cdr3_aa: CATREGWGEKLFF
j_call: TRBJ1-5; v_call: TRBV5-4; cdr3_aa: CASSIGGSQPQHF
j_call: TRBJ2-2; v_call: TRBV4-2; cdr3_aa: CASSQVVDRDYTNTGELFF
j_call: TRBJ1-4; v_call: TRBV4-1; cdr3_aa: CASSQVQHSNEKLFF
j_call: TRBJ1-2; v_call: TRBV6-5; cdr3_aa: CASSLDGLYGYTF
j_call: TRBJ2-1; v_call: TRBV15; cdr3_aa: CATSRGPEEGPHNEQFF
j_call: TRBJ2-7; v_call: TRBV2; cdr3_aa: CASSVLLAGRSHEQYF
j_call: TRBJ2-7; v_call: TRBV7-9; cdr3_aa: CASSSQTSGSNEQYF